This TCR beta chain was found in a study of T-cell reconstitution after alpha-beta-depleted transplantation in children. This clonotype was picked up a small number of times. Unique molecular identifiers were incorporated during preparation of the TCRbeta library. TCRdb passed the PCR reads through MiXCR, listing each CDR3 protein once. The sample shows approximately 800,000 distinct CDR3 sequences, 15% to 20% of them seen only once. CDR3 length equals 13 residues. Germline CDR1 and CDR2: SNHLY and FYNNEI. Trimming took 7 bases from V and 3 from J, leaving 13 bases between them. The sample consisted of PBMCs, mostly from graft donor cells, taken 360 days after TCRalphabeta/CD19-depleted stem cell transplant. The V call is TRBV2, the J call TRBJ2-7; tentatively, D is TRBD1 (6 bases). The source is a male patient younger than 18 who had a stem cell transplant for acute lymphoblastic leukemia, so the T cells may come from the graft donor. DNA for the CDR3: TGTGCCAGCATGAGACAGGCGTACTACGAGCAGTACTTC. Amino acid sequence: CASMRQAYYEQYF.